This T cell receptor (beta chain) was sequenced during a study of CD8+ T cells in alopecia areata. General study results and limits: There was only one nonresponder, so it was unclear how baseline CD8+ expansion relates to response. Persistence of many expanded lesional clones was seen in scalp and blood during tofacitinib.

On this clone itself: Its target is not known.

Treatment indicated: oral pan-JAK inhibitor, 5-10 mg twice daily. The V gene end was trimmed by 0 bases and the J gene end by 2 bases; junction bases not matched to a gene: 11. The CDR3 sequence is 18 residues long. The V gene's germline CDR1 is SGHDN and CDR2 FVKESK. Sequencing used cDNA as its template, made by extracting RNA and reverse transcribing it. Only in-frame clones appear in the TCRdb table, and some are missing; sequencing was by immunoSEQ multiplex PCR. The sample has approximately 200,000 clones, approximately 56% seen once. Here the sequenced sample was CD4+ T cells sorted from blood, taken at week 4, from a patient treated with tofacitinib. This clonotype originated in a human donor with alopecia areata. J is TRBJ2-7 and V is TRBV14; 9 bases fit TRBD1. The CDR3 region has the DNA TGTGCCAGCAGCCAAGAAGGAAACCCCGGGACAGGGACCTACGAGCAGTACTTC. The encoded protein is CASSQEGNPGTGTYEQYF.